This T cell receptor beta chain comes out of a study of blood T cell repertoires in COVID-19. On the study more broadly: Acute and convalescent COVID-19 specimens originated in the United States, Italy and Spain. Nucleic acid was either cDNA or gDNA, and it came from T cells, B-cell-depleted T cells, or PBMCs.

Per the study methods: Reference gene primer amplification gave nucleated cell count estimates. TCRdb's copy holds only in-frame clones and misses some; the assay was immunoSEQ multiplex PCR. V, J and clone size were drawn from that table, and D and trimming were deduced from the DNA. The sample has some 280,000 clones, about 82% seen once. Losses at the gene ends were 5 bases for V and 2 bases for J; bases not matched to a gene: 10. CDR1 and CDR2 (germline): SGHTA, FQGTGA. The CDR3 runs to 17 residues. This TCR was sampled from a woman aged 50 to 60 with active or convalescent COVID-19. The sequenced sample consisted of peripheral blood. This chain uses TRBV7-3 with TRBJ2-3, with TRBD2 matching 10 bases. DNA for the CDR3: TGTGCCAGCAGCAGCCACGGTAGCGGGGGGCCCACAGATACGCAGTATTTT. Protein sequence: CASSSHGSGGPTDTQYF.